This TCR beta chain emerged from a study of T cell repertoires in cytomegalovirus infection. The sample holds a few counts of this clonotype. Its antigen is as yet unknown. CDR3 length: 16 amino acids. V was pared by 3 bases and J by 1 base, with 13 bases between. Germline lookup yields CDR1 MNHEY and CDR2 SMNVEV (reference sequence). Each CDR3 protein gets one entry after TCRdb re-called the reads with MiXCR. This sample has 750,000 to 950,000 distinct CDR3 sequences; almost 30% occur once, and the top ten carry around 13%. The specimen comprised cultured CD8+ T cells from PBMCs, sampled from culture after CMV antigen stimulation. The chain uses TRBV27 and TRBJ2-1; TRBD2 is a possible D gene (7 bases). This TCR derives from a human donor in good health (CMV status not recorded). Some clones in this sample may be carry-over from other donors' samples. CDR3 DNA sequence: TGTGCCAGCAGTTTTGTAGGGGGGGGTTCCTACAATGAGCAGTTCTTC. Its translation: CASSFVGGGSYNEQFF.